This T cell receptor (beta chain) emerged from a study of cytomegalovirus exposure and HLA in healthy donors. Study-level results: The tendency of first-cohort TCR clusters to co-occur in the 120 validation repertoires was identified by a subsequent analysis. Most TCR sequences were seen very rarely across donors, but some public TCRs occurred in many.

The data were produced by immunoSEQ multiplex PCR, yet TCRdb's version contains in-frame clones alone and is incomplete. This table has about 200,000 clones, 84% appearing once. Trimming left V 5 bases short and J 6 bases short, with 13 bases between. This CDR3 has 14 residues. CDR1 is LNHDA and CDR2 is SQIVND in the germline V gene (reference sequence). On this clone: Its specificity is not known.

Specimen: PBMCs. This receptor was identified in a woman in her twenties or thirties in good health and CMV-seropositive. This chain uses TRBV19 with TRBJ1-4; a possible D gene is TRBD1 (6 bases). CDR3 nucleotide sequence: TGTGCCAGTAGTTCACAGGGCCGGGATGAAAAACTGTTTTTT. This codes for CASSSQGRDEKLFF.